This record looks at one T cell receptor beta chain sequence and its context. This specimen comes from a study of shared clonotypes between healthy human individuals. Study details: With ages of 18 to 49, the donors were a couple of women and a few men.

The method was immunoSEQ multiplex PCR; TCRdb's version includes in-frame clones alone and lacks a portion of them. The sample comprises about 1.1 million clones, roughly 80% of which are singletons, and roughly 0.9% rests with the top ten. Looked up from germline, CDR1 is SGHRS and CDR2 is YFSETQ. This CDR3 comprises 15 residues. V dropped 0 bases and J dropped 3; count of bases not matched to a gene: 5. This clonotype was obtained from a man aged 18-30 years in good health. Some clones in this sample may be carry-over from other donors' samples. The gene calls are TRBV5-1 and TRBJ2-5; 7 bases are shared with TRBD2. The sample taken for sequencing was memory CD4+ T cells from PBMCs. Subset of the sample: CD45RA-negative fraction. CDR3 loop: CASSLAGGSEETQYF. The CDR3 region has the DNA TGCGCCAGCAGCTTGGCGGGCGGGAGCGAAGAGACCCAGTACTTC.